Below are 18 T cell receptor beta chains sequenced from a single sample in a study of blood T cells in healthy people across ages (dated by TCRdb to between 2014 and 2017). Library generation was performed with 5' RACE. Data came from an Illumina HiSeq 2500. A second roughly 7 to 11 cycle PCR used a sample-barcoded 5' primer and a J-beta primer mix. TCRdb reprocessing: public reads trimmed at Q25 with fastp, clones called with MiXCR, in-frame beta chains kept. Entries that share a CDR3 protein sequence are merged under the most common genes and DNA. The sample table records hundreds of thousands of distinct CDR3 sequences; roughly 44% of these occur just once. Clones ranked in the top ten supply roughly 18% of the sample. Sequenced input: blood. The receptors were gathered from a man aged 55 to 70 in good health.

The chain links TRBV6-2 or TRBV6-3 to TRBJ2-1, with 11 bases lining up with TRBD1. This CDR3 contains 15 residues. Trimming removed 7 bases from V and 7 bases from J; junction bases left unmatched: 9. Germline V lookup: CDR1 MNHEY, CDR2 SVGEGT. CDR3: CASTDRGQGGNEQFF. The CDR3 DNA is TGTGCCAGCACCGACAGGGGACAGGGGGGGAATGAGCAGTTCTTC.

The chain joins TRBV10-3 to TRBJ2-1; D call uncertain. Germline assignment: CDR1 ENHRY and CDR2 SYGVKD. V was clipped by 0 bases and J by 6 bases, with 6 bases between them. The CDR3 extends over 13 amino acids. CDR3 in DNA: TGTGCCATCAGTGAGTCTTTGGGCAATGAGCAGTTCTTC. This encodes CAISESLGNEQFF.

This clonotype was seen many times. J is TRBJ2-5 and V is TRBV29-1, with D perhaps matching TRBD2 (5 bases). The CDR3 has 14 amino acids. Deletions cut 6 bases from V and 2 bases from J, with 16 bases between. Looked up from germline, CDR1 is SQVTM and CDR2 is ANQGSEA. The chain's CDR3 is CSVRGPGLQETQYF. In DNA, the CDR3 is TGCAGCGTCCGGGGTCCTGGATTGCAAGAGACCCAGTACTTC.

This chain joins TRBV20-1 and TRBJ2-7; D may match TRBD1 or TRBD2 (5 bases each). Deletions cut 3 bases from V and 6 bases from J, with 9 bases between. This CDR3 is built from 11 residues. Germline CDR1 is DFQATT and CDR2 is SNEGSKA (reference sequence). CDR3 sequence: CSASRDGEQYF. The CDR3 bases are TGCAGTGCTAGCCGGGACGGCGAGCAGTACTTC.

This sequence joins TRBV2 and TRBJ1-5; D uncertain. V shed 5 bases and J shed 5 bases, with 7 bases lying between them. The germline gives CDR1 SNHLY, CDR2 FYNNEI. This CDR3 comprises 12 residues. This chain's CDR3 is CASSLEYQPQHF. CDR3 in DNA: TGTGCCAGCAGTTTAGAATATCAGCCCCAGCATTTT.

The rearrangement joins TRBV6-5 to TRBJ2-7; 8 bases are shared with TRBD1. Germline trimming cut 1 base from V and 6 bases from J; bases unmatched to any gene: 8. This CDR3 has 15 amino acids. The germline V gene encodes CDR1 MNHEY and CDR2 SVGAGI. CDR3 bases: TGTGCCAGCAGTTACTGGGGGCAGGGGGCAAGCGAGCAGTACTTC. It translates to CASSYWGQGASEQYF.

The J gene is TRBJ2-5, the V gene TRBV20-1, with D hard to call. This CDR3 contains 15 residues. In germline, CDR1 is DFQATT, CDR2 SNEGSKA (reference sequence). V dropped 6 bases and J dropped 5 bases, with 22 bases sitting between them. The CDR3 DNA is TGCAGTGCCCAAAGTTATCGGGCTCCCCTGGAGACCCAGTACTTC. This codes for CSAQSYRAPLETQYF.

The chain couples TRBV7-9 to TRBJ1-4; D gene ambiguous. V dropped 3 bases and J dropped 5 bases, with 7 bases sitting between them. Germline CDR1 reads SEHNR; CDR2 reads FQNEAQ (reference sequence). The CDR3 is 13 residues long. The chain's CDR3 is CASSLAENEKLFF. The CDR3 nucleotides read TGTGCCAGCAGCTTGGCAGAAAATGAAAAACTGTTTTTT.

V and J are TRBV28 and TRBJ1-4; TRBD1 aligns across 7 bases. The J segment lost 14 bases and the V segment lost 9 bases, leaving 15 bases of the junction unmatched. The CDR3 consists of 13 residues. The germline CDR1 and CDR2 sequences are MDHEN and SYDVKM. The CDR3 here is CARGTAEVISLFF. CDR3 bases: TGTGCCAGGGGGACAGCCGAAGTAATAAGCCTGTTTTTT.

This clonotype appeared a few times. This chain joins TRBV7-9 and TRBJ2-5, with D unclear. The ends were cut back, 1 base at V and 2 bases at J, with 8 bases in the middle. CDR1 SEHNR and CDR2 FQNEAQ come from the germline V gene (reference sequence). This CDR3 region has 14 residues. The CDR3 is CASSLVGQQETQYF. In DNA, the CDR3 is TGTGCCAGCAGCTTAGTTGGTCAGCAAGAGACCCAGTACTTC.

The chain employs TRBV12-3 or TRBV12-4 and TRBJ2-1, with no clear D. Trimming removed 3 bases at V and 5 bases at J, with 11 bases between. The CDR3 totals 14 residues. CDR3 loop: CASSFTPRDNEQFF. CDR3 nucleotides: TGTGCCAGCAGTTTCACACCCCGGGACAATGAGCAGTTCTTC.

The chain couples TRBV5-1 to TRBJ2-7; D might be TRBD2 (6 bases). The germline gives CDR1 SGHRS, CDR2 YFSETQ. The CDR3 covers 15 residues. Deletions cut 0 bases from V and 3 bases from J, with 13 bases between. The CDR3 is CASSLEPGLLYEQYF. The DNA for the CDR3 is TGCGCCAGCAGCTTGGAGCCGGGACTCCTCTACGAGCAGTACTTC.

This clonotype has just a few counts. The gene calls are TRBV6-5 and TRBJ2-3, with no clear D. The CDR3 covers 13 residues. Trimming took off 1 base at V and 4 bases at J, with 6 bases between the two ends. CDR1 MNHEY and CDR2 SVGAGI come from the germline V gene. CDR3 loop: CASSYFLADTQYF. The CDR3 DNA follows: TGTGCCAGCAGTTACTTCTTGGCAGATACGCAGTATTTT.

The J gene is TRBJ2-3, the V gene TRBV3-1; tentatively, D is TRBD1 or TRBD2 (7 bases each). CDR3 length: 15 residues. The V gene's germline CDR1 is LGHDT and CDR2 YNNKEL (reference sequence). V lost 6 bases to trimming and J lost 6 bases, with 19 bases between them. CDR3 DNA: TGTGCCAGCAGTACCAGGGAGGGGGCAGGGGATACGCAGTATTTT. Amino acid sequence: CASSTREGAGDTQYF.

The chain recombines TRBV2 with TRBJ2-2, with D uncertain. Between the trimmed V and J ends, which lost 4 bases and 1 base, there was a span of 10 bases. Germline V lookup: CDR1 SNHLY, CDR2 FYNNEI. The CDR3 is made up of 15 amino acids. This CDR3 is CASSARSKNTGELFF. The CDR3 coding sequence is TGTGCCAGCAGTGCCCGGAGCAAGAACACCGGGGAGCTGTTTTTT.

The rearrangement joins TRBV30 to TRBJ2-5; possible D gene TRBD2, 6 bases. The closer fit of TRBJ2-7 to the DNA end suggests the J call may be wrong. CDR1 is GTSNPN and CDR2 is SVGIG in the germline V gene (reference sequence). The CDR3 loop spans 13 amino acids. The DNA for the CDR3 is TGTGCCTGGAGTGCGGGGGAAGGCCACGAGCAGTACTTC. It yields the protein CAWSAGEGHEQYF.

The V and J genes are TRBV14 and TRBJ2-1, with D perhaps matching TRBD2 (6 bases). Germline V CDR1 and CDR2: SGHDN, FVKESK. With 3 bases removed from V and 7 bases from J, the gap between germline ends came to 10 bases. The CDR3 is 13 amino acids. The CDR3, as DNA: TGTGCCAGCAGCCAGGGAGGATGGAATGAGCAGTTCTTC. Its protein product is CASSQGGWNEQFF.

This clonotype has only a few counts. The V gene is TRBV20-1, the J gene TRBJ1-2; TRBD1 might be the D (5 bases). The length of the CDR3 is 14 residues. Trimming removed 6 bases at V and 0 bases at J, with 14 bases between. CDR1 DFQATT and CDR2 SNEGSKA come from the germline V gene (reference sequence). This CDR3 is CSASNGGANYGYTF. As DNA, the CDR3 is TGCAGTGCCTCAAACGGGGGAGCTAACTATGGCTACACCTTC.